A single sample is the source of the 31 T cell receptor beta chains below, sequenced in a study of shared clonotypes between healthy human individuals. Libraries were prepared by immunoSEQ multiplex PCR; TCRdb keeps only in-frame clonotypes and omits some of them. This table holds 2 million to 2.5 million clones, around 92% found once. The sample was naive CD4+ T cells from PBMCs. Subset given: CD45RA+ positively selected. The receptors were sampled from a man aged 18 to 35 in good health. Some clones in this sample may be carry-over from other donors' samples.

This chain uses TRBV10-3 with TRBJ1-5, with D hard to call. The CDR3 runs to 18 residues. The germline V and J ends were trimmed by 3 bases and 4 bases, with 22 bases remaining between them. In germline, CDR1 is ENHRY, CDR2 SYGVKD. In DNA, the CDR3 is TGTGCCATCAGTGAATTCGGTGTAGGGTTTAGCACAAATCAGCCCCAGCATTTT. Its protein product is CAISEFGVGFSTNQPQHF.

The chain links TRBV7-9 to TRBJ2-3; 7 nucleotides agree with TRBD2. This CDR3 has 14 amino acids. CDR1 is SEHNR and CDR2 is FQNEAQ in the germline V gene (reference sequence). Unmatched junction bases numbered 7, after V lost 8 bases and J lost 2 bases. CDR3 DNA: TGTGCCAGCGGTAGGGAGGGGATCACAGATACGCAGTATTTT. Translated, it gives CASGREGITDTQYF.

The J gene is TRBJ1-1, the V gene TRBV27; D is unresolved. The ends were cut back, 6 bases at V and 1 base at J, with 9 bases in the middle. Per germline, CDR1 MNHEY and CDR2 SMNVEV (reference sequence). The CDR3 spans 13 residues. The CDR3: CASSPLGNTEAFF. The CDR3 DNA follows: TGTGCCAGCAGCCCCCTCGGGAACACTGAAGCTTTCTTT.

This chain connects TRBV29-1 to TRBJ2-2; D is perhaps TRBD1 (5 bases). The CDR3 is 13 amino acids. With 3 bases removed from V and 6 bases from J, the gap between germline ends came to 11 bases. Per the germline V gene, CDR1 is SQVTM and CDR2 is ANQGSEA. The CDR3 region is CSVERQRAGELFF. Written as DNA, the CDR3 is TGCAGCGTTGAGCGACAGAGAGCCGGGGAGCTGTTTTTT.

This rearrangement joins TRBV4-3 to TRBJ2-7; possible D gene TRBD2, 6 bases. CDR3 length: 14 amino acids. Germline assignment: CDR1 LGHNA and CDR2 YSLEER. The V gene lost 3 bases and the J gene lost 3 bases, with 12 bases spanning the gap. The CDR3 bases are TGCGCCAGCAGCCACTCAAGCGGGCGCTACGAGCAGTACTTC. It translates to CASSHSSGRYEQYF.

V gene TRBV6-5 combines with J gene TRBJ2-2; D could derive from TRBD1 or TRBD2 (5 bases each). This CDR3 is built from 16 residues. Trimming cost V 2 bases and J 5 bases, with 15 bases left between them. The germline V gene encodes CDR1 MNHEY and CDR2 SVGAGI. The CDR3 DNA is TGTGCCAGCAGTTACGGGAGCCAGGGAAGGACCGGGGAGCTGTTTTTT. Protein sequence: CASSYGSQGRTGELFF.

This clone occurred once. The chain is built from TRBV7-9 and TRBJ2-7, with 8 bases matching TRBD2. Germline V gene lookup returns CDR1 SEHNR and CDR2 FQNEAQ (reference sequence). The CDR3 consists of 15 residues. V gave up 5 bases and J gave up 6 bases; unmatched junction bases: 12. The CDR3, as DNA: TGTGCCAGCAGCCCAGGGGACGGGAGGGCCATCGAGCAGTACTTC. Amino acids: CASSPGDGRAIEQYF.

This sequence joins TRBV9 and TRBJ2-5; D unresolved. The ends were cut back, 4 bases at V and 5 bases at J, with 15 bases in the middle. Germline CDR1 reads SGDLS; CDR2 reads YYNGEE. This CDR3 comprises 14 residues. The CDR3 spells CASSQDAYGETQYF. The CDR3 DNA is TGTGCCAGCAGCCAGGACGCATACGGGGAGACCCAGTACTTC.

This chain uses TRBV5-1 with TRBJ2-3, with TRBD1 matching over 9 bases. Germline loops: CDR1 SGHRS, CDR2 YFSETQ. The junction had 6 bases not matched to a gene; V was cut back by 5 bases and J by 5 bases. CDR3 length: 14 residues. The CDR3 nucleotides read TGCGCCAGCAGTTGGACAGGGGTCGAAGATACGCAGTATTTT. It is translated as CASSWTGVEDTQYF.

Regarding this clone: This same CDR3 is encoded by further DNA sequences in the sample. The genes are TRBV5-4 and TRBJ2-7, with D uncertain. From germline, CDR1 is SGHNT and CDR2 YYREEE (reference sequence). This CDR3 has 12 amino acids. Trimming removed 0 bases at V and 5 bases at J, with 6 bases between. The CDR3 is CASSLDSNEQYF. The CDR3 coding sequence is TGTGCCAGCAGCTTGGACTCTAACGAGCAGTACTTC.

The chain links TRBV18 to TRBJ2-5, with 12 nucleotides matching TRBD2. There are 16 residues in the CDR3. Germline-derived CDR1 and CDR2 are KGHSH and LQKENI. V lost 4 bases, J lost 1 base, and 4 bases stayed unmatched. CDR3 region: CASSLRTSGTQETQYF. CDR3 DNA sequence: TGTGCCAGCTCACTACGGACTAGCGGGACCCAAGAGACCCAGTACTTC.

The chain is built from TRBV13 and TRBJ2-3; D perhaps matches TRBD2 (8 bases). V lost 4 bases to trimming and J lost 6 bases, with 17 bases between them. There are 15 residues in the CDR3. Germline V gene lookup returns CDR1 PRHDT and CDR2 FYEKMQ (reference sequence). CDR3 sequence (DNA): TGTGCCAGCAGCTCGACTAGCGCAGGGGGGGATACGCAGTATTTT. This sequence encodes CASSSTSAGGDTQYF. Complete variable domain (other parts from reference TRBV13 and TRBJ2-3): AAGVIQSPRHLIKEKRETATLKCYPIPRHDTVYWYQQGPGQDPQFLISFYEKMQSDKGSIPDRFSAQQFSDYHSELNMSSLELGDSALYFCASSSTSAGGDTQYFGPGTRLTVL.

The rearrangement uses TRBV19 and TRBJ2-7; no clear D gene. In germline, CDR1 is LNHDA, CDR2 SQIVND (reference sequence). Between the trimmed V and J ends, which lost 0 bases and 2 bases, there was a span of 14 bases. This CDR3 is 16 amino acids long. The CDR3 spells CASSIEYSPPTYEQYF. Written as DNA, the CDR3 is TGTGCCAGTAGTATAGAATACAGTCCCCCCACCTACGAGCAGTACTTC. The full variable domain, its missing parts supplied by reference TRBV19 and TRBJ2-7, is DGGITQSPKYLFRKEGQNVTLSCEQNLNHDAMYWYRQDPGQGLRLIYYSQIVNDFQKGDIAEGYSVSREKKESFPLTVTSAQKNPTAFYLCASSIEYSPPTYEQYFGPGTRLTVT.

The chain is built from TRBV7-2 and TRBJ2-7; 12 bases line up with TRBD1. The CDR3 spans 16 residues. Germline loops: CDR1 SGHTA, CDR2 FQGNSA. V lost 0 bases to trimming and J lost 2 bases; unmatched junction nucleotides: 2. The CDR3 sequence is CASSLARDRGPYEQYF. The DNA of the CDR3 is TGTGCCAGCAGCTTAGCCCGGGACAGGGGGCCCTACGAGCAGTACTTC.

CDR3: CASSPNAAGGGADTQYF. In nucleotides, the CDR3 is TGTGCCAGCTCACCCAACGCAGCGGGAGGAGGGGCAGATACGCAGTATTTT. The chain recombines TRBV18 with TRBJ2-3; 9 nucleotides line up with TRBD2. The V and J ends lost 3 bases and 4 bases, in that order; junction bases with no gene match: 11. The length of the CDR3 is 17 residues. Germline V gene lookup returns CDR1 KGHSH and CDR2 LQKENI.

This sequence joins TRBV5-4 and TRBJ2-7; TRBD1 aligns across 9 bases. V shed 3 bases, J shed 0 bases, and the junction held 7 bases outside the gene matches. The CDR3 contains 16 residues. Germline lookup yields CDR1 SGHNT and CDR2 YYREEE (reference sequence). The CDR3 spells CASSSGRDRVSYEQYF. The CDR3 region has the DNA TGTGCCAGCAGCTCCGGCCGGGACAGGGTCTCCTACGAGCAGTACTTC.

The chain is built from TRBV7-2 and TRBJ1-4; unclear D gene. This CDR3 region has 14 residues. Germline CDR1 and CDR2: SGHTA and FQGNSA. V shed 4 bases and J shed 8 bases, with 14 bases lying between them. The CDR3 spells CASSSTRDGEKLFF. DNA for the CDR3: TGTGCCAGCAGCTCCACCCGCGATGGGGAAAAACTGTTTTTT.

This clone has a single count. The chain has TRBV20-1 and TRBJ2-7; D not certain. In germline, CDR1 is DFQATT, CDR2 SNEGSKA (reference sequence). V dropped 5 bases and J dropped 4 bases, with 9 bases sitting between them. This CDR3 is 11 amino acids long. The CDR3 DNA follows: TGCAGTGCTCCGAAGTGGTACGAGCAGTACTTC. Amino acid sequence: CSAPKWYEQYF.

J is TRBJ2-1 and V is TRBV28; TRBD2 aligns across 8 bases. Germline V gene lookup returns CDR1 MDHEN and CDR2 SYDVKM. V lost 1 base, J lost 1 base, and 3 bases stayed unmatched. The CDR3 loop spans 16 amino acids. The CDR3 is CASSLFAGGSYNEQFF. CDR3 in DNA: TGTGCCAGCAGTTTATTTGCGGGAGGATCCTACAATGAGCAGTTCTTC. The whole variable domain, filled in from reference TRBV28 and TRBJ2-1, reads DVKVTQSSRYLVKRTGEKVFLECVQDMDHENMFWYRQDPGLGLRLIYFSYDVKMKEKGDIPEGYSVSREKKERFSLILESASTNQTSMYLCASSLFAGGSYNEQFFGPGTRLTVL.

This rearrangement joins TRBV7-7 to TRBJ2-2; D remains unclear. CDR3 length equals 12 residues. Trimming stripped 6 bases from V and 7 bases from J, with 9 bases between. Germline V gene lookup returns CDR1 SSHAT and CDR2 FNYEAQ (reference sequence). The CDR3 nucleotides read TGTGCCAGCAGTTTGTCTGGCGGGGAGCTGTTTTTT. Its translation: CASSLSGGELFF.

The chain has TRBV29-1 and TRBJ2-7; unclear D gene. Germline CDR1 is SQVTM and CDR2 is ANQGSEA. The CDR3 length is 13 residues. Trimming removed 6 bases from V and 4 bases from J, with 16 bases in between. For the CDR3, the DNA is TGCAGCGTCCAAAAAGGTCCTGGGTACGAGCAGTACTTC. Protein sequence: CSVQKGPGYEQYF.

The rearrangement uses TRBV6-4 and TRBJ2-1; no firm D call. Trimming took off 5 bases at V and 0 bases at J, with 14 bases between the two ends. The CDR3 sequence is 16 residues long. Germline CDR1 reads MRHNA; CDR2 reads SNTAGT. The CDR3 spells CASSRGPLSSYNEQFF. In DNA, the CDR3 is TGTGCCAGCAGTCGAGGACCGTTGAGCTCCTACAATGAGCAGTTCTTC.

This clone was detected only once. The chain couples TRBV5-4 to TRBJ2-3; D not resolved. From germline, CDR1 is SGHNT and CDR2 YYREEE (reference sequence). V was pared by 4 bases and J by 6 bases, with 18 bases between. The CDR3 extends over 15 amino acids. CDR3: CASSGRIGVVDTQYF. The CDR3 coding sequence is TGTGCCAGCAGCGGGCGTATTGGTGTTGTGGATACGCAGTATTTT.

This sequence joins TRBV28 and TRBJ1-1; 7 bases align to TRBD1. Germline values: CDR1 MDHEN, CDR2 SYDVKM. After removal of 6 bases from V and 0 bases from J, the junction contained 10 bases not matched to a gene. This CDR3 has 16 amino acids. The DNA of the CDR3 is TGTGCCAGCAGCGTGGGACAGAACCCAATGAACACTGAAGCTTTCTTT. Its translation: CASSVGQNPMNTEAFF.

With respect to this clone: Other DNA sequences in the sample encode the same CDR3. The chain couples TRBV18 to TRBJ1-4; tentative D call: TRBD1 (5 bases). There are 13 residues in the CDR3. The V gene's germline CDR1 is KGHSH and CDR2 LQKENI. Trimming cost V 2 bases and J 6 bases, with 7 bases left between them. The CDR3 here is CASSPGGDEKLFF. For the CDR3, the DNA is TGTGCCAGCTCACCAGGGGGTGATGAAAAACTGTTTTTT.

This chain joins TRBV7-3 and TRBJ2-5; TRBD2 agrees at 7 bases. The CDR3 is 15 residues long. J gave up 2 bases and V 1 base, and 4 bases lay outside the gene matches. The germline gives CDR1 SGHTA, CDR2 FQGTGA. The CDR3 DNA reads TGTGCCAGCAGCTTAAATAGCGGGCCACAAGAGACCCAGTACTTC. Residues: CASSLNSGPQETQYF.

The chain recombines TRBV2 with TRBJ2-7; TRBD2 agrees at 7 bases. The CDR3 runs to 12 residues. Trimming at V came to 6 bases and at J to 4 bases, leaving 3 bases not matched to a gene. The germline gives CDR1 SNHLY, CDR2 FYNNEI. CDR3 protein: CASRLATYEQYF. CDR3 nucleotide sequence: TGTGCCAGCAGACTAGCGACATACGAGCAGTACTTC.

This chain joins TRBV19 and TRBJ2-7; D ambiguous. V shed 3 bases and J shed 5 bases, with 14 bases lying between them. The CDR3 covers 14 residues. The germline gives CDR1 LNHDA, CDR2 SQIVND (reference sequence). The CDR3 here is CASSMTASRDEQYF. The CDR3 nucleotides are TGTGCCAGTAGTATGACCGCGTCCCGGGACGAGCAGTACTTC.

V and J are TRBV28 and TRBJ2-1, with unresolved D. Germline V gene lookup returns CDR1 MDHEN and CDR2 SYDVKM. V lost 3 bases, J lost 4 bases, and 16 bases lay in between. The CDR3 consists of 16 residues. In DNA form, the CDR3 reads TGTGCCAGCAGTTTTTACCGCGCCCACTCATACAATGAGCAGTTCTTC. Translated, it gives CASSFYRAHSYNEQFF.

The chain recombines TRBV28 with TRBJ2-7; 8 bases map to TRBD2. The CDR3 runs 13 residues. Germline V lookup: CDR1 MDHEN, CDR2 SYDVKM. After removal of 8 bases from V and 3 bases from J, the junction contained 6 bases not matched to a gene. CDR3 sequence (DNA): TGTGCCAGCCTCTCGCGGGAGGACTACGAGCAGTACTTC. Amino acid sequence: CASLSREDYEQYF.

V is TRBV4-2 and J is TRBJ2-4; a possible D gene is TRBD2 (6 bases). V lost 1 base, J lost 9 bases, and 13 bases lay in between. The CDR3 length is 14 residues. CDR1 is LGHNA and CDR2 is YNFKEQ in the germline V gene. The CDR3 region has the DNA TGTGCCAGCAGCCAAGGGGGGACTGACCCCATTCAGTACTTC. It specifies CASSQGGTDPIQYF.